This T cell receptor beta chain was sequenced in a study of blood T cell repertoires in COVID-19. Study in general: The analysed material was cDNA or gDNA that came from T cells, B-cell-depleted T cells, or PBMCs.

As handled by the study authors: Reference gene primer amplification gave nucleated cell count estimates. Here immunoSEQ multiplex PCR was the method, and the copy in TCRdb shows in-frame clones only, minus some. V, J and clone size are those of that table, while D and trimming were read from the DNA. The sample yields roughly 190,000 clones, around 79% seen once. This CDR3 has 15 amino acids. Germline V lookup: CDR1 MGHDK, CDR2 SYGVNS. The junction had 12 bases not matched to a gene; V was cut back by 6 bases and J by 6 bases. This receptor was taken from a woman aged 50 to 60 with acute or convalescent COVID-19. Sequencing was carried out using peripheral blood. The gene calls are TRBV25-1 and TRBJ2-3; TRBD1 agrees at 7 bases. The CDR3 here is CASRDTGDRTDTQYF. The CDR3 DNA sequence: TGTGCCAGCAGGGATACAGGGGACAGAACCGATACGCAGTATTTT.